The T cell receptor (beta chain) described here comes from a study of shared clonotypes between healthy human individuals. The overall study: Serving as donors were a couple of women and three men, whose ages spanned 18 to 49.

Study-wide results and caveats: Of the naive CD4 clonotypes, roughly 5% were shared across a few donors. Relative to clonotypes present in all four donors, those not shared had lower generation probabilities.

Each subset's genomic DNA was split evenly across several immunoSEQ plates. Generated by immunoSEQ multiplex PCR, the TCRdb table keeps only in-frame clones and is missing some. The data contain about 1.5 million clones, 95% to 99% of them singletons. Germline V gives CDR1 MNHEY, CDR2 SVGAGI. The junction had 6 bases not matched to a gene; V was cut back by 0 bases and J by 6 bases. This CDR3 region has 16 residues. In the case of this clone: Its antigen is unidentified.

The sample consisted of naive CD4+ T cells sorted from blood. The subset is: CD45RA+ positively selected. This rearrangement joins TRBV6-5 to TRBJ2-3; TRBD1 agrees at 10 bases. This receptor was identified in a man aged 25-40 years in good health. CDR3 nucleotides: TGTGCCAGCAGTTACTCAGGGACAGGGGTATCGGATACGCAGTATTTT. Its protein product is CASSYSGTGVSDTQYF.